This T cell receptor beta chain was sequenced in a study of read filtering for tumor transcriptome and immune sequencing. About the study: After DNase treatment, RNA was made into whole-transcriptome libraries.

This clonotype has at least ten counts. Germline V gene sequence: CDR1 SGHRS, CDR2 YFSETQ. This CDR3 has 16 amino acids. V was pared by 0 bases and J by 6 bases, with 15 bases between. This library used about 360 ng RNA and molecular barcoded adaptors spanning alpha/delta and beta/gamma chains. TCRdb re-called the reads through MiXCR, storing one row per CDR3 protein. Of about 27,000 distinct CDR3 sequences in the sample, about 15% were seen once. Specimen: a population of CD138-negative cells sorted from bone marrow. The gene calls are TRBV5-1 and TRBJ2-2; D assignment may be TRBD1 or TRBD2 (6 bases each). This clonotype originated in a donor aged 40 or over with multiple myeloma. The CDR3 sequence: CASSLVSGAQSGELFF. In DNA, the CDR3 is TGCGCCAGCAGCTTGGTGTCGGGGGCGCAGTCCGGGGAGCTGTTTTTT.